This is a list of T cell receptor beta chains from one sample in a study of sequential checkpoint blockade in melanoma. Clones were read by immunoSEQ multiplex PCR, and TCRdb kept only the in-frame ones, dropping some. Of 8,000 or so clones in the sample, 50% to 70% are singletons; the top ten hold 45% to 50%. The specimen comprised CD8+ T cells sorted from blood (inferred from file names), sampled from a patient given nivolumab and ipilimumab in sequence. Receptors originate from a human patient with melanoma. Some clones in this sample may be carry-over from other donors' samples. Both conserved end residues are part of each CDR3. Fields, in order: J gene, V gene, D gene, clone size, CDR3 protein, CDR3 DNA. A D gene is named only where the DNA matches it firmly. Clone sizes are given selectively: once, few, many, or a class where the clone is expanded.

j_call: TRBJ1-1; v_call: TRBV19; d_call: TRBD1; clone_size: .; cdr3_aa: CASSSSGTGSTEAFF; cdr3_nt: TGTGCCAGTAGTTCCTCCGGGACAGGGTCCACTGAAGCTTTCTTT
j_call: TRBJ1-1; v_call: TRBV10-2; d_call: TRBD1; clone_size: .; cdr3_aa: CASSPGQGADTEAFF; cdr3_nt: TGCGCCAGCAGTCCGGGACAGGGGGCGGACACTGAAGCTTTCTTT
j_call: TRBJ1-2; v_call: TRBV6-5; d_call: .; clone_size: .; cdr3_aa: CASSYGQGSYGYTF; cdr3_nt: TGTGCCAGCAGTTACGGGCAGGGTTCCTATGGCTACACCTTC
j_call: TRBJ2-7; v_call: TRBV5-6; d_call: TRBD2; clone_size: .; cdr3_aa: CASSWSGGAYEQYF; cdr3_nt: TGTGCCAGCAGTTGGAGCGGGGGGGCCTACGAGCAGTACTTC
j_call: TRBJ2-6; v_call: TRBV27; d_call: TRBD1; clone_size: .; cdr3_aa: CASGTGSGANVLTF; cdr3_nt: TGTGCCAGCGGGACAGGGTCCGGGGCCAACGTCCTGACTTTC
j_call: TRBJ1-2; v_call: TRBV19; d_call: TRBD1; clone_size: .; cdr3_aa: CASSIRTGYSYGYTF; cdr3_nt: TGTGCCAGTAGTATACGGACAGGGTATTCCTATGGCTACACCTTC
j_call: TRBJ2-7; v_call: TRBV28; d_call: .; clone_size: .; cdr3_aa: CASSFDNRPYEQYF; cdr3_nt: TGTGCCAGCAGTTTTGACAACAGGCCCTACGAGCAGTACTTC
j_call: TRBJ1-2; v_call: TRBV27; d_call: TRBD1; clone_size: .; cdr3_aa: CASRDGQGDGYTF; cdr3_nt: TGTGCCAGCAGAGATGGACAGGGGGATGGCTACACCTTC
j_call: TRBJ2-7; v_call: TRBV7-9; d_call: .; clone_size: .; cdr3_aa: CASSPDNYEQYF; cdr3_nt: TGTGCCAGCAGCCCGGACAATTACGAGCAGTACTTC
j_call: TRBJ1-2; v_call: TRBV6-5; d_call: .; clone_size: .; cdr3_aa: CASSYSIDSRDGYTF; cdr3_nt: TGTGCCAGCAGTTACTCGATTGACAGTAGGGATGGCTACACCTTC
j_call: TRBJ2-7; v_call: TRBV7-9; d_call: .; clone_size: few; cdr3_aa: CASSFGTGFGSYEQYF; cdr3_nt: TGTGCCAGCAGCTTTGGGACTGGGTTTGGGTCCTACGAGCAGTACTTC
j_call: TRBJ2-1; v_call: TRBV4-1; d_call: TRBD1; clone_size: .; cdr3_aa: CASSPQTGYEQFF; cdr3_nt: TGCGCCAGCAGCCCCCAGACAGGGTATGAGCAGTTCTTC
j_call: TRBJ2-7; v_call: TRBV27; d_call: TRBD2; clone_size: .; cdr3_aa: CASSTLSGGAYEQYF; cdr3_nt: TGTGCCAGCAGTACCCTTAGCGGGGGGGCTTACGAGCAGTACTTC
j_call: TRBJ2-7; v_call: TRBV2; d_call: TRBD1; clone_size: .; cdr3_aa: CATVGTGGSYEQYF; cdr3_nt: TGTGCCACCGTGGGGACAGGGGGTTCCTACGAGCAGTACTTC
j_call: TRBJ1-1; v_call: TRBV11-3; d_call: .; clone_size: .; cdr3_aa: CASSYTGSVNTEAFF; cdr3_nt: TGTGCCAGCAGCTATACAGGGTCCGTGAACACTGAAGCTTTCTTT
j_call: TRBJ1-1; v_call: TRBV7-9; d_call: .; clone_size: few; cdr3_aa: CASSHSEGTEAFF; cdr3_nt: TGCGCCAGCAGCCATTCAGAGGGAACTGAAGCTTTCTTT
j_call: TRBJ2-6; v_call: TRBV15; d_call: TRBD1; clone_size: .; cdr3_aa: CATSPSTGAGANVLTF; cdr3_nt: TGTGCCACCAGTCCCTCGACAGGGGCTGGGGCCAACGTCCTGACTTTC
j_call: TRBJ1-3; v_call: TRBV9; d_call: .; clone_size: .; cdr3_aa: CASSGVGQSGNTIYF; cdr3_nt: TGTGCCAGCAGCGGGGTGGGGCAGTCTGGAAACACCATATATTTT
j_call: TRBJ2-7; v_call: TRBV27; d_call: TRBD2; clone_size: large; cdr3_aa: CASSLDGGLGGEQYF; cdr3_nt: TGTGCCAGCAGTTTAGATGGGGGTCTGGGGGGGGAGCAGTACTTC
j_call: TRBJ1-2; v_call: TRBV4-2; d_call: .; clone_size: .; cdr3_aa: CASSQGAEGGYTF; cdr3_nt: TGTGCCAGCAGCCAAGGGGCCGAGGGTGGCTACACCTTC
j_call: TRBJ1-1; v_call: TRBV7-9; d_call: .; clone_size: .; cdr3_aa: CASSQDSGGNTEAFF; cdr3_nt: TGCGCCAGCAGCCAAGACTCCGGGGGAAACACTGAAGCTTTCTTT
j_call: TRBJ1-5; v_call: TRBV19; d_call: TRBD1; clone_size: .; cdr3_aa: CASSFGDRTRQPQHF; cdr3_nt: TGTGCCAGCAGCTTCGGGGACAGGACGCGTCAGCCCCAGCATTTT
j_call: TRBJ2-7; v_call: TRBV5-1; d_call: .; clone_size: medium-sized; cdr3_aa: CASSLEGQGKSSYEQYF; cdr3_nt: TGCGCCAGCAGCTTGGAAGGGCAGGGGAAGAGCTCCTACGAGCAGTACTTC
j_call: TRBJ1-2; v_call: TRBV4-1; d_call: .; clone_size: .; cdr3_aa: CASSQDPGYGYTF; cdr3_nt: TGCGCCAGCAGCCAAGATCCCGGCTATGGCTACACCTTC
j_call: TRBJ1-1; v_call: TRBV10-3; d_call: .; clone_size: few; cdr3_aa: CATGGTEAFF; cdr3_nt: TGTGCCACCGGGGGTACTGAAGCTTTCTTT
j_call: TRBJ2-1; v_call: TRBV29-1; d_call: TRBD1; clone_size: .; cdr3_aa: CSKLDRAYEQFF; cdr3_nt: TGCAGCAAATTGGACAGGGCCTATGAGCAGTTCTTC
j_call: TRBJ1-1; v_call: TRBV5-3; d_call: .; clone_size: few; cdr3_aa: CASSPNRNTEAFF; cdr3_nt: TGCGCCAGCAGCCCTAATAGGAACACTGAAGCTTTCTTT
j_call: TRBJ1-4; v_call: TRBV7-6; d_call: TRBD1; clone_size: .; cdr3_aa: CASSDRDPTATNEKLFF; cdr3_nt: TGTGCCAGCAGCGACAGGGACCCCACCGCAACTAATGAAAAACTGTTTTTT
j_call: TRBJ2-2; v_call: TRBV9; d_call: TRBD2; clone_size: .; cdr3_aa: CASSVQRSGGSNTGELFF; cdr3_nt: TGTGCCAGCAGCGTTCAGCGAAGCGGGGGATCCAACACCGGGGAGCTGTTTTTT
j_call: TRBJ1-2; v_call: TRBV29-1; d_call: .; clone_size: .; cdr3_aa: CSVGGLSWGYTF; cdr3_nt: TGCAGCGTTGGTGGGCTATCCTGGGGCTACACCTTC
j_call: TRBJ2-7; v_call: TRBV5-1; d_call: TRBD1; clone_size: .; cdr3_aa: CASSSGQGIFYEQYF; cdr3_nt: TGCGCCAGCAGCTCGGGACAGGGGATCTTCTACGAGCAGTACTTC
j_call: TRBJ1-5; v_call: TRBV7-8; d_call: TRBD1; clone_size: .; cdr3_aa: CASSSVTGANNQPQHF; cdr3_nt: TGTGCCAGCAGCTCCGTCACAGGGGCCAACAATCAGCCCCAGCATTTT
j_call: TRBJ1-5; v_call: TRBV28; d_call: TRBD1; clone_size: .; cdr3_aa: CASSAGTGVDSNQPQHF; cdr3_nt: TGTGCCAGCAGTGCCGGGACAGGGGTTGACAGCAATCAGCCCCAGCATTTT
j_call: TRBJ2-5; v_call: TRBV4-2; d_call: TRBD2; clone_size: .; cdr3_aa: CASSTAGTGRSFEQYF; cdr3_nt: TGTGCCAGCTCAACGGCCGGGACCGGGAGGTCGTTTGAGCAGTACTTC
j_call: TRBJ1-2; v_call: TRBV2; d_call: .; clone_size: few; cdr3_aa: CASSADSVARPGAPSNYGYTF; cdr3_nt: TGTGCCAGCAGTGCTGACTCAGTTGCCCGGCCAGGGGCACCCTCTAACTATGGCTACACCTTC
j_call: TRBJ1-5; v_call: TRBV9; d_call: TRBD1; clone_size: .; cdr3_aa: CASSTGQGRMGSNQPQHF; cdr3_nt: TGTGCCAGCAGCACCGGACAGGGGAGAATGGGTAGCAATCAGCCCCAGCATTTT
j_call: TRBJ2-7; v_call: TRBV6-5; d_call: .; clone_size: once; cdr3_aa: CASSPWGGTSYEQYF; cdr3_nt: TGTGCCAGCAGCCCATGGGGAGGTACCTCCTACGAGCAGTACTTC
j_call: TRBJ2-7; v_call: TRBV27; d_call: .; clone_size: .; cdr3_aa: CASSLQGKPYEQYF; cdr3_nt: TGTGCCAGCAGTTTACAGGGGAAGCCCTACGAGCAGTACTTC
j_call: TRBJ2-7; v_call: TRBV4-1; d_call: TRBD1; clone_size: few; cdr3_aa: CASSHGQGTYEQYF; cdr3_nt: TGCGCCAGCAGCCACGGACAGGGGACCTACGAGCAGTACTTC
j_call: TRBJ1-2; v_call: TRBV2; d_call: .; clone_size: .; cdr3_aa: CAIEGRSYGYTF; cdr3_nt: TGTGCCATAGAGGGAAGATCCTATGGCTACACCTTC
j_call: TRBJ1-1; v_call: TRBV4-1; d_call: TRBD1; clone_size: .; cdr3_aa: CASSPMDRGLMNTEAFF; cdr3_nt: TGCGCCAGCAGCCCGATGGACAGGGGACTCATGAACACTGAAGCTTTCTTT
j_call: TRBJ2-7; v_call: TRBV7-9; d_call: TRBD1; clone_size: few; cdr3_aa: CASSLGGRGIKYF; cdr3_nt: TGTGCCAGCAGCTTAGGAGGCAGGGGGATAAAGTACTTC
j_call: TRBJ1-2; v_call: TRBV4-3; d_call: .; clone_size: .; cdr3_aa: CASSQEGEQARYYGYTF; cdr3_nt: TGCGCCAGCAGCCAAGAAGGGGAACAGGCAAGGTACTATGGCTACACCTTC
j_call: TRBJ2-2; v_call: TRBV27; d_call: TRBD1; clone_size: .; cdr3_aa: CASSSQGARGELFF; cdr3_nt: TGTGCCAGCAGTTCGCAGGGGGCTCGCGGGGAGCTGTTTTTT
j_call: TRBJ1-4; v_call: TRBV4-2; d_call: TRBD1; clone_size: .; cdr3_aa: CASSQGGQGTTNEKLFF; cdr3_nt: TGTGCCAGCAGCCAAGGGGGACAGGGGACAACTAATGAAAAACTGTTTTTT
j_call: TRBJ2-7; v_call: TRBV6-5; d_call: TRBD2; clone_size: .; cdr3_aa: CASSYGGAGDGQYF; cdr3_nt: TGTGCCAGCAGCTACGGGGGAGCGGGGGACGGGCAGTACTTC
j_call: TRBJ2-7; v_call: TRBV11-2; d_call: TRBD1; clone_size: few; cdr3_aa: CASTRGTGAAEQYF; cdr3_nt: TGTGCCAGCACACGAGGGACAGGGGCGGCCGAGCAGTACTTC
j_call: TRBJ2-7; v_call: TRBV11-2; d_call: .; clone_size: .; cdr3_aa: CASSDRGYEQYF; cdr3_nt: TGTGCCAGCAGCGACCGGGGATACGAGCAGTACTTC